This T cell receptor (beta chain) comes out of a study of spatial heterogeneity in lung cancer. Whole-study context: Averaged across combinations, each unique TCR and UMI pairing appeared more than ten times in raw reads, which were uncorrected.

As to time point: sample taken at primary tumor resection. The donor population consisted of approximately 70 patients with untreated, early-stage non-small cell lung cancer. On each TCR cDNA molecule, a unique molecular identifier was present. TCRdb used MiXCR to reprocess the 5' RACE reads, holding one entry per CDR3 protein. Here the sample spans around 92,000 distinct CDR3 sequences, approximately 12% being singletons. The germline CDR1 and CDR2 sequences are SGHTA and FQGNSA. Trimming removed 4 bases from V and 9 bases from J; junction bases left unmatched: 15. The CDR3 totals 17 residues. This TCR derives from a male donor with early-stage non-small cell lung cancer. V gene TRBV7-2 combines with J gene TRBJ2-3, with 11 bases aligning to TRBD1. This specimen was PBMCs, taken at surgery. CDR3 nucleotides: TGTGCCAGCAGCTCCGCAAGGACAGGGGGCGCCCCCAGGACGCAGTATTTT. Protein sequence: CASSSARTGGAPRTQYF.